Given below is one T cell receptor (beta chain) in context. Its specificity is unknown. The table came from immunoSEQ multiplex PCR; TCRdb's copy has only in-frame clones and leaves some out. This sample yields 130,000 or so clones, of which more than 70% are seen a single time; about 2.7% belongs to the top ten. This CDR3 has 15 amino acids. This sample is part of a study of T cell responses to AZD1222 COVID-19 vaccine. Findings and caveats of the study: Of the AZD1222 recipients, only 5 or 6 were seropositive at baseline. In all cases, repertoires were sampled only after the peak T cell response. Distributed over spike, vaccine-associated CD4 TCRs predominated at 160-218 and 743-854. In a largely white British group with more females than males, clonal diversity was possibly underestimated.

Sequencing was performed on peripheral blood, taken on day 0 of AZD1222 vaccination. The TCR comes from an adult in good health. The V gene is TRBV21-1, the J gene TRBJ2-7; no DNA check was done on the table's D call, TRBD1. TRBV21-1 is termed a pseudogene. CDR3 loop: CASSNGDRGLYEQYF. The CDR3 nucleotides are TGTGCCAGCAGCAATGGAGACAGGGGGCTATACGAGCAGTACTTC.